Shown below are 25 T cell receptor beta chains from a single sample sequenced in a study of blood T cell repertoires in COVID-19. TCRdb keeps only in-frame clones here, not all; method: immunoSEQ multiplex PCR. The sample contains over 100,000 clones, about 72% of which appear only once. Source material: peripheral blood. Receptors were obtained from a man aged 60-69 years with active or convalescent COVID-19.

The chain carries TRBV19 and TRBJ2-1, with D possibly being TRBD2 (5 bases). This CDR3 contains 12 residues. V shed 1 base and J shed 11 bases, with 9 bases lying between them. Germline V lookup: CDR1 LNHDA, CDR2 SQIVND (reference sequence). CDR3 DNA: TGTGCCAGTAGTATAGCCAGCGGTCAGCAGTTCTTC. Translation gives CASSIASGQQFF.

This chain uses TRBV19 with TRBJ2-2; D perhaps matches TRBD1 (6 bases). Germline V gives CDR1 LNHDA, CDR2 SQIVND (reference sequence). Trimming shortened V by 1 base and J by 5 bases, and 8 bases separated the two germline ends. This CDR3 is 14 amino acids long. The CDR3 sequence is CASSIGGRTGELFF. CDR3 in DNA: TGTGCCAGTAGTATAGGGGGGCGGACCGGGGAGCTGTTTTTT.

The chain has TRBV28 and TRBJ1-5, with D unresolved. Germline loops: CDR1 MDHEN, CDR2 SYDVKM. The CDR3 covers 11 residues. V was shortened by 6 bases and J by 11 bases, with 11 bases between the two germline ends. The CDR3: CASSRIRAQHF. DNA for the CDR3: TGTGCCAGCAGCCGGATTCGGGCCCAGCATTTT.

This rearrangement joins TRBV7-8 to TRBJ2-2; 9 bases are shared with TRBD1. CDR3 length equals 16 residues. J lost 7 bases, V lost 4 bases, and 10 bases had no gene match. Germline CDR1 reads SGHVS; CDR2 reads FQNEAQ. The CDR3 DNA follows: TGTGCCAGCAGCTCCATCACCGGGACAGGGCGCGGGGAGCTGTTTTTT. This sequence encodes CASSSITGTGRGELFF.

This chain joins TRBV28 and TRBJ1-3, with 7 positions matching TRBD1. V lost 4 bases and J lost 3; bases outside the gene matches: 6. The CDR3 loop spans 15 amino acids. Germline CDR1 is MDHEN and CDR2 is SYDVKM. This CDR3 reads CASSSTGVYGNTIYF. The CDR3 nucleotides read TGTGCCAGCAGTTCCACAGGGGTCTATGGAAACACCATATATTTT.

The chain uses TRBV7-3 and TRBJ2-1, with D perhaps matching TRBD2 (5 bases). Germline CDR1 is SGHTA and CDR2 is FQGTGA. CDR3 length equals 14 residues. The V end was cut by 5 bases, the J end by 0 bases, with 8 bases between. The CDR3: CASSRSGSYNEQFF. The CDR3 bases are TGTGCCAGCAGCCGAAGCGGCTCCTACAATGAGCAGTTCTTC.

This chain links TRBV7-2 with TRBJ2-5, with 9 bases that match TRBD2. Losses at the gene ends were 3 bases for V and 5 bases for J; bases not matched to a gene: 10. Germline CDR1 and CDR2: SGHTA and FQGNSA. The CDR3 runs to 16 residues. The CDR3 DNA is TGTGCCAGCAGCTTGGCTAGCGGGAATCCGGGGGAGACCCAGTACTTC. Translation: CASSLASGNPGETQYF.

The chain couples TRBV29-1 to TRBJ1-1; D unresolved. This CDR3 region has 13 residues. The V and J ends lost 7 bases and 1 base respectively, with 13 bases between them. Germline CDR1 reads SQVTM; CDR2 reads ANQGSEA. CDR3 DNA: TGCAGCGCCCGACAAGACCAGAACACTGAAGCTTTCTTT. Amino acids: CSARQDQNTEAFF. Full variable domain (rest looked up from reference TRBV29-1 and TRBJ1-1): SAVISQKPSRDICQRGTSLTIQCQVDSQVTMMFWYRQQPGQSLTLIATANQGSEATYESGFVIDKFPISRPNLTFSTLTVSNMSPEDSSIYLCSARQDQNTEAFFGQGTRLTVV.

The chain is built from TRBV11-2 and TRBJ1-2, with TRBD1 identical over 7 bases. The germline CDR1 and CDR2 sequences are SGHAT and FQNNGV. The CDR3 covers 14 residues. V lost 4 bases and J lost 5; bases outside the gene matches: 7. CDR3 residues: CASSWGQTTYGYTF. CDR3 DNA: TGTGCCAGCAGCTGGGGACAGACCACTTATGGCTACACCTTC.

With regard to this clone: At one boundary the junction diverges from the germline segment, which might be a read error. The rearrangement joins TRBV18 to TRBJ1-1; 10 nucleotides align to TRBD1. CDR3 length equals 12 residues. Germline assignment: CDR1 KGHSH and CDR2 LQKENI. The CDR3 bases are TGTGCCAGCTCACCTGGACAGGGGGTGAACCTTTTT. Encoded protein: CASSPGQGVNLF.

This CDR3 reads CASSSIPGTARGDTQYF. The CDR3 nucleotides are TGTGCCAGCAGCTCTATTCCCGGGACAGCCAGGGGAGATACGCAGTATTTT. The chain combines TRBV5-6 with TRBJ2-3; 7 bases are shared with TRBD1. CDR3 size: 17 residues. The ends lost 3 bases at V and 5 bases at J; junction bases unmatched: 15. Germline-derived CDR1 and CDR2 are SGHDT and YYEEEE.

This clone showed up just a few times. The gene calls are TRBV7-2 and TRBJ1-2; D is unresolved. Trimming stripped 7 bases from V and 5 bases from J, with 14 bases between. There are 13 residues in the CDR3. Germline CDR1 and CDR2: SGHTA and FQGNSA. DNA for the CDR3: TGTGCCAGCACTTACGGCGAGAGGTATGGCTACACCTTC. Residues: CASTYGERYGYTF. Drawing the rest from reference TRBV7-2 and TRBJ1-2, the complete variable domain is GAGVSQSPSNKVTEKGKDVELRCDPISGHTALYWYRQSLGQGLEFLIYFQGNSAPDKSGLPSDRFSAERTGGSVSTLTIQRTQQEDSAVYLCASTYGERYGYTFGSGTRLTVV.

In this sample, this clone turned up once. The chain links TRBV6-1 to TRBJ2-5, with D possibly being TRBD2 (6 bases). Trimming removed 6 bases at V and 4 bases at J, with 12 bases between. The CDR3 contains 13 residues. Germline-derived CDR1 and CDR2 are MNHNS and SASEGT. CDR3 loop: CASRTGTPETQYF. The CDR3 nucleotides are TGTGCCAGCAGAACCGGGACTCCAGAGACCCAGTACTTC.

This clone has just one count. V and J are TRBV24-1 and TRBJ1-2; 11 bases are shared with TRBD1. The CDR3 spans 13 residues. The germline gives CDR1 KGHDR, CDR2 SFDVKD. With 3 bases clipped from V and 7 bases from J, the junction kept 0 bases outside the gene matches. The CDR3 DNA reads TGTGCCACCAGTGATGGGACAGGGGGTGGCTACACCTTC. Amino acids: CATSDGTGGGYTF.

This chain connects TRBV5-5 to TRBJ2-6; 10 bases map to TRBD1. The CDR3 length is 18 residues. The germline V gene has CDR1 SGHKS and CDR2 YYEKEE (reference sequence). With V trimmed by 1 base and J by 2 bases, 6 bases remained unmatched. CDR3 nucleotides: TGTGCCAGCAGCTTGATGGGGACAGGGGCAGCTGGGGCCAACGTCCTGACTTTC. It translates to CASSLMGTGAAGANVLTF.

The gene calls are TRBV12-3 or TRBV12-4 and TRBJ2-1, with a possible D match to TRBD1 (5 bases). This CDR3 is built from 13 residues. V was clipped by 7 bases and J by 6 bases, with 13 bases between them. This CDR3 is CASIMGPLNEQFF. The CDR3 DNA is TGTGCCAGCATTATGGGGCCCCTCAATGAGCAGTTCTTC.

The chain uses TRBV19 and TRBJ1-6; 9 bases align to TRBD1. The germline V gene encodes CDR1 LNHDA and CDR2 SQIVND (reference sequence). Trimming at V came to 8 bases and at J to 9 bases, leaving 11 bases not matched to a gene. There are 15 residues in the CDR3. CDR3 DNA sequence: TGTGCCAGTGGAGGAGTCGGGACAGGGTCTTCACCCCTCCACTTT. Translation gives CASGGVGTGSSPLHF. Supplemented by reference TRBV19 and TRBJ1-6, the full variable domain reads DGGITQSPKYLFRKEGQNVTLSCEQNLNHDAMYWYRQDPGQGLRLIYYSQIVNDFQKGDIAEGYSVSREKKESFPLTVTSAQKNPTAFYLCASGGVGTGSSPLHFGNGTRLTVT.

CDR3 sequence: CASTRGLAGIDTQYF. Here the CDR3 DNA reads TGTGCCAGCACCCGCGGACTAGCGGGAATTGATACGCAGTATTTT. The gene calls are TRBV6-4 and TRBJ2-3; 12 bases line up with TRBD2. The CDR3 runs 15 residues. Germline values: CDR1 MRHNA, CDR2 SNTAGT. After removal of 7 bases from V and 6 bases from J, the junction contained 8 bases not matched to a gene.

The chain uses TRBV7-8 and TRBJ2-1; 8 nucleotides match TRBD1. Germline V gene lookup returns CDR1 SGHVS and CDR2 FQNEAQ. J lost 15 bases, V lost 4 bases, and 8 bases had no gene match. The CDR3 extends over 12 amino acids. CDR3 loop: CASSYTDRVGFF. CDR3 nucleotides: TGTGCCAGCAGCTACACGGACAGGGTGGGGTTCTTC.

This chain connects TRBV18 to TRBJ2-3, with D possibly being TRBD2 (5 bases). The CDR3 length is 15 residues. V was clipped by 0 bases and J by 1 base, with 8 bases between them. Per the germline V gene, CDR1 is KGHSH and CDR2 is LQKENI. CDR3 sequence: CASSPPGSGTDTQYF. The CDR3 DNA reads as TGTGCCAGCTCACCACCAGGGAGCGGCACAGATACGCAGTATTTT. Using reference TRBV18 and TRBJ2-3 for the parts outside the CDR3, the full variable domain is NAGVMQNPRHLVRRRGQEARLRCSPMKGHSHVYWYRQLPEEGLKFMVYLQKENIIDESGMPKERFSAEFPKEGPSILRIQQVVRGDSAAYFCASSPPGSGTDTQYFGPGTRLTVL.

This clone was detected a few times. CDR3 DNA: TGTGCCAGCAGCCCTGGACAAAATTTTAATGAAAAACTGTTTTTT. Amino acid sequence: CASSPGQNFNEKLFF. The chain employs TRBV7-9 and TRBJ1-4, with D possibly matching TRBD1 (5 bases). Trimming pared 5 bases from V and 4 bases from J, leaving 14 bases between. This CDR3 has 15 residues. Looked up from germline, CDR1 is SEHNR and CDR2 is FQNEAQ (reference sequence).

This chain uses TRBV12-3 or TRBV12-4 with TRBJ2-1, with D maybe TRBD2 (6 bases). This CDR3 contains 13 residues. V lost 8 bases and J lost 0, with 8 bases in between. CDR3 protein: CASGGLSYNEQFF. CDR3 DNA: TGTGCCAGCGGGGGACTCTCCTACAATGAGCAGTTCTTC.

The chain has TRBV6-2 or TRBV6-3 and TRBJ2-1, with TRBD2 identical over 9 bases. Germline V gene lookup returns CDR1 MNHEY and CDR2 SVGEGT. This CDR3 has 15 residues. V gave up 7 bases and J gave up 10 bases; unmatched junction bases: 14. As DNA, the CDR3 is TGTGCCAGCACCCCTAGCGGGACCCCGGCTCTGGAGCAGTTCTTC. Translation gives CASTPSGTPALEQFF.

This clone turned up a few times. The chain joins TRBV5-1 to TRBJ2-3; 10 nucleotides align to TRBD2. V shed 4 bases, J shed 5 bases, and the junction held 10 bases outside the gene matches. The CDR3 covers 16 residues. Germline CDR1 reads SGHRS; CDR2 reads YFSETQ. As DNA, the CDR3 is TGCGCCAGCAGCACCGCTAGCGGGAGTGGTCAAGATACGCAGTATTTT. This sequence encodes CASSTASGSGQDTQYF.

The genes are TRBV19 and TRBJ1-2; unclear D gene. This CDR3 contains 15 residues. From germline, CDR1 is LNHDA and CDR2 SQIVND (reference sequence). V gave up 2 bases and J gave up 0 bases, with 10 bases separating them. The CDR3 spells CASSIKPLPNYGYTF. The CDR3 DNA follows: TGTGCCAGTAGTATAAAGCCGCTTCCTAACTATGGCTACACCTTC. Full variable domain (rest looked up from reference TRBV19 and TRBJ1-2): DGGITQSPKYLFRKEGQNVTLSCEQNLNHDAMYWYRQDPGQGLRLIYYSQIVNDFQKGDIAEGYSVSREKKESFPLTVTSAQKNPTAFYLCASSIKPLPNYGYTFGSGTRLTVV.